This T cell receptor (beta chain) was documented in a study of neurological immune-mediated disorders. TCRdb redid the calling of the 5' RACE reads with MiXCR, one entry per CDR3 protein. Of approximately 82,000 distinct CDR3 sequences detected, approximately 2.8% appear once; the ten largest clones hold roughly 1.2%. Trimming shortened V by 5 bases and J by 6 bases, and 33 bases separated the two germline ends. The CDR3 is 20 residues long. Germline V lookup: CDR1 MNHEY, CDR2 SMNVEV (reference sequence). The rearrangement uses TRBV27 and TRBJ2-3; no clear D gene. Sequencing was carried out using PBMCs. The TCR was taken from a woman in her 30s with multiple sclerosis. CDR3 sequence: CASSPYIGDLISLGVDTQYF. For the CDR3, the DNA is TGTGCCAGCAGTCCATATATCGGAGACCTTATTTCTCTTGGGGTTGATACGCAGTATTTT.